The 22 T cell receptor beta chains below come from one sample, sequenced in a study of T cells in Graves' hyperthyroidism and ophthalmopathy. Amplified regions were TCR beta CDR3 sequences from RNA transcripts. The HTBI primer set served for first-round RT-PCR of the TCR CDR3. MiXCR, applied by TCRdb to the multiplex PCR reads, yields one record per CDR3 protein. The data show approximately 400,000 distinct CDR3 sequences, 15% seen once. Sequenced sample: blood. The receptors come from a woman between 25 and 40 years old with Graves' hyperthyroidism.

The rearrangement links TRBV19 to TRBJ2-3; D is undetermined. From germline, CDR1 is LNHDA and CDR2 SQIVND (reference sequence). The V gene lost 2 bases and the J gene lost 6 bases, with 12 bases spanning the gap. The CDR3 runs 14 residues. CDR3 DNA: TGTGCCAGTAGTATAACTGGCCGCTTGGATACGCAGTATTTT. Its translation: CASSITGRLDTQYF.

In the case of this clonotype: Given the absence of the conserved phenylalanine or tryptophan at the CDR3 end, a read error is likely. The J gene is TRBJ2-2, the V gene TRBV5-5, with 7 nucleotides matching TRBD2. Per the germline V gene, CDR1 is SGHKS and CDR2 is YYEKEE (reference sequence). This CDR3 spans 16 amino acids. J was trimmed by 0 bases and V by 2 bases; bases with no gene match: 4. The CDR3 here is CASSFFGTTNTGELFL. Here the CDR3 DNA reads TGTGCCAGCAGCTTCTTTGGGACTACGAACACCGGGGAGCTGTTTCTT.

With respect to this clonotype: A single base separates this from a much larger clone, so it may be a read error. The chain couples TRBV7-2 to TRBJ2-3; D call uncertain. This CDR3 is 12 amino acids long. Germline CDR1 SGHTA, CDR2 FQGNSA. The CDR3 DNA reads TGTGTCAGCAGCTTAACCCAGTATACGCAGTATTTT. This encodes CVSSLTQYTQYF.

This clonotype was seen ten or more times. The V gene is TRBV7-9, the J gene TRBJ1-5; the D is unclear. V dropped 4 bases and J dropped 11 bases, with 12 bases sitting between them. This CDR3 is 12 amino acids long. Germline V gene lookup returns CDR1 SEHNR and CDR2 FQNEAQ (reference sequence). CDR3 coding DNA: TGTGCCAGCAGCTCCACAACGGGGACCCAGCATTTT. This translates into CASSSTTGTQHF.

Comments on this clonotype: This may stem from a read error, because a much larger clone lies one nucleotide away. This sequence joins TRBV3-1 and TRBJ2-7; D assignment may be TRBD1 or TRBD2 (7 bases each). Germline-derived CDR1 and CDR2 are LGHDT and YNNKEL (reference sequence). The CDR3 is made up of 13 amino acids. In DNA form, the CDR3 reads TGTGCCGGCAGGTCAGGGGGGGCCTACGAGCAGTACTTC. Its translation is CAGRSGGAYEQYF.

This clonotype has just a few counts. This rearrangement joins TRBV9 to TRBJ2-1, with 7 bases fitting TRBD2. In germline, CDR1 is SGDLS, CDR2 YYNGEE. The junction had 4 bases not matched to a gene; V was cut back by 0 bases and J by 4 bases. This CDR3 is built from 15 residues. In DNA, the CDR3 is TGTGCCAGCAGCGTAGGGGAGGGACTGTACAATGAGCAGTTCTTC. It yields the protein CASSVGEGLYNEQFF.

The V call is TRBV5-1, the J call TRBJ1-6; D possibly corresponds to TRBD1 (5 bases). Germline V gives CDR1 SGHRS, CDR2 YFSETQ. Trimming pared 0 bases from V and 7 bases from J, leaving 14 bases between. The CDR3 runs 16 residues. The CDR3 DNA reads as TGCGCCAGCAGCTTGGCCCCTACAGGCACGAATTCACCCCTCCACTTT. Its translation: CASSLAPTGTNSPLHF. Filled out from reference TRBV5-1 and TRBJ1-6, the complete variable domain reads KAGVTQTPRYLIKTRGQQVTLSCSPISGHRSVSWYQQTPGQGLQFLFEYFSETQRNKGNFPGRFSGRQFSNSRSEMNVSTLELGDSALYLCASSLAPTGTNSPLHFGNGTRLTVT.

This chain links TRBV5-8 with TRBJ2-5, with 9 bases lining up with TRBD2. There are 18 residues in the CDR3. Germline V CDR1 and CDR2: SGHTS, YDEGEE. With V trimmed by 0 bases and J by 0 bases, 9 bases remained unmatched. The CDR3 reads CASSLVFLLAGYQETQYF. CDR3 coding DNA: TGTGCCAGCAGCTTGGTTTTTCTCCTAGCGGGATACCAAGAGACCCAGTACTTC.

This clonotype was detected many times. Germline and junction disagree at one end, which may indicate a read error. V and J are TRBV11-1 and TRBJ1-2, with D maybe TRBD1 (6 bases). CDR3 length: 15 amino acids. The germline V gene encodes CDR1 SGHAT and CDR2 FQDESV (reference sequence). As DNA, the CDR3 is TGTGCCAGCAGCCTGGGGGGGGCGGCCCACTACGGCTACACCTTC. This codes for CASSLGGAAHYGYTF.

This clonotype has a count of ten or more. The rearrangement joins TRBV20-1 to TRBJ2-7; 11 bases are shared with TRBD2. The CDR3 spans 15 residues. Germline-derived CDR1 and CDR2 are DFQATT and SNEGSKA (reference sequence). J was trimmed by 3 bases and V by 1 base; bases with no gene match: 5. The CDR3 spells CSARADLAGGYEQYF. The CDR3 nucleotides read TGCAGTGCTAGAGCCGACCTAGCGGGAGGCTACGAGCAGTACTTC.

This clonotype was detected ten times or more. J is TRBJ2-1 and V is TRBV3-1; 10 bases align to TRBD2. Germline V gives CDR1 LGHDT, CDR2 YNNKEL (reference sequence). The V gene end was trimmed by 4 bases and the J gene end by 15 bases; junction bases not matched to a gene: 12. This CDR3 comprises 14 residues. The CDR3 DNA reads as TGTGCCAGCAGCCGAAAAGGGGCTAGCGGGAGAGGGTTCTTC. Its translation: CASSRKGASGRGFF.

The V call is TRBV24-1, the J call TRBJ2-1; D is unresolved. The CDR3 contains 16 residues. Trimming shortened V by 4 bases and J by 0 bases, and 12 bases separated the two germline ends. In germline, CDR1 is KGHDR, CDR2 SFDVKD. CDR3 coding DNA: TGTGCCACCAGTGACCCCCGTCAGGACTCCTACAATGAGCAGTTCTTC. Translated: CATSDPRQDSYNEQFF.

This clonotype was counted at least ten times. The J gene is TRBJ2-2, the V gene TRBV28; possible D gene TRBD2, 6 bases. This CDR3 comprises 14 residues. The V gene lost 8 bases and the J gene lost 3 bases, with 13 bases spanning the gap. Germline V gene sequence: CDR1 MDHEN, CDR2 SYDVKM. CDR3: CASGRSFDTGELFF. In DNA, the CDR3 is TGTGCCAGCGGGAGGAGTTTTGACACCGGGGAGCTGTTTTTT.

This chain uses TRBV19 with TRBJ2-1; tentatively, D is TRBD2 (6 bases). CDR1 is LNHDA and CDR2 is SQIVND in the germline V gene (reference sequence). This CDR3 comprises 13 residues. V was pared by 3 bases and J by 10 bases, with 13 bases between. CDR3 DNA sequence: TGTGCCAGTAGTATGGTGGCTAGCGAAGAGCAGTTCTTC. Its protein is CASSMVASEEQFF.

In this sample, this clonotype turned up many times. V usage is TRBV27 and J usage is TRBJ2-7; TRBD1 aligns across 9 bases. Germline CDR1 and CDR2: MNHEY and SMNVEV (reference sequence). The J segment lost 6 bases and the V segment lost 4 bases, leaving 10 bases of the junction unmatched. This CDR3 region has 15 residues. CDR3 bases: TGTGCCAGCAGTTGGCTACAGGGGGCGCGGGGCGAGCAGTACTTC. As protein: CASSWLQGARGEQYF.

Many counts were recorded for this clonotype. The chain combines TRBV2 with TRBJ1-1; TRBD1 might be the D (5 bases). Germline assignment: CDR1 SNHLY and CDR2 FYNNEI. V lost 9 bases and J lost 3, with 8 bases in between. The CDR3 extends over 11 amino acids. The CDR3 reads CARRGDTEAFF. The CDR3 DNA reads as TGTGCCAGGCGGGGCGACACTGAAGCTTTCTTT.

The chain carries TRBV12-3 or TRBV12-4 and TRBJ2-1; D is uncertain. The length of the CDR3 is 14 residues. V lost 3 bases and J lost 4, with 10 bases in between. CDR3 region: CASSFNNGYNEQFF. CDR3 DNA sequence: TGTGCCAGCAGTTTCAATAACGGTTACAATGAGCAGTTCTTC.

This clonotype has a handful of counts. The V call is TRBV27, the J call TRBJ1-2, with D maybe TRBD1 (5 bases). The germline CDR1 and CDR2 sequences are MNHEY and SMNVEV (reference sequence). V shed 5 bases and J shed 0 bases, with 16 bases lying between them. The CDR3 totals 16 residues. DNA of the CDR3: TGTGCCAGCAGTCCCTTCGGGGGGGAGGCTAACTATGGCTACACCTTC. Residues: CASSPFGGEANYGYTF.

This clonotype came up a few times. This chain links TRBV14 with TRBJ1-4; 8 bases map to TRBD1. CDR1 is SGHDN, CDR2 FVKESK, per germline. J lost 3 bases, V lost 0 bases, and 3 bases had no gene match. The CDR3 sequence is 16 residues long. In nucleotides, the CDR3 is TGTGCCAGCAGCCAAGAGGAGACAGGGGCTAATGAAAAACTGTTTTTT. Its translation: CASSQEETGANEKLFF.

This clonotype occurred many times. CDR3 coding DNA: TGCGCCAGCAGCTTGCCCCCCGGGACTAGCGGACAGTGGGAGCAGTTCTTC. Encoded protein: CASSLPPGTSGQWEQFF. The chain couples TRBV5-1 to TRBJ2-1, with 11 nucleotides matching TRBD2. The germline CDR1 and CDR2 sequences are SGHRS and YFSETQ. With V trimmed by 1 base and J by 10 bases, 13 bases remained unmatched. The CDR3 spans 17 residues.

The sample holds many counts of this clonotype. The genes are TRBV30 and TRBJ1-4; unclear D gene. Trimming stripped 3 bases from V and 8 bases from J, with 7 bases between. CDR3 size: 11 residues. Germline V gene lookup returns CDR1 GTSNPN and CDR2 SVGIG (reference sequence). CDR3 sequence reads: CAWSLSEKLFF. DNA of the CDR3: TGTGCCTGGAGCCTGTCAGAAAAACTGTTTTTT.

CDR3 sequence: CSANRGLADGSGANVLTF. Written as DNA, the CDR3 is TGCAGTGCTAATAGGGGACTAGCGGATGGCTCTGGGGCCAACGTCCTGACTTTC. The chain uses TRBV20-1 and TRBJ2-6; 11 bases map to TRBD2. J gave up 0 bases and V 4 bases, and 8 bases lay outside the gene matches. This CDR3 is built from 18 residues. CDR1 is DFQATT, CDR2 SNEGSKA, per germline (reference sequence).